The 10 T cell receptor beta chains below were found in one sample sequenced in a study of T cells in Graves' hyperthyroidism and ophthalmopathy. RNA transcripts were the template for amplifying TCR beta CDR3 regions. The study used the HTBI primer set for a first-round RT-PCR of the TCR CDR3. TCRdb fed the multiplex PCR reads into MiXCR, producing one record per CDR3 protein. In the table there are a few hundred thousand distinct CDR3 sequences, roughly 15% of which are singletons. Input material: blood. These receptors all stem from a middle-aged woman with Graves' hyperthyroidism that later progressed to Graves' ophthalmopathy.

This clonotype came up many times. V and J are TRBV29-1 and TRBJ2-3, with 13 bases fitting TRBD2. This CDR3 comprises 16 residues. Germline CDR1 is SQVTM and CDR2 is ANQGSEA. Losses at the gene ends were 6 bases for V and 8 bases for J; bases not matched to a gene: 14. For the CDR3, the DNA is TGCAGCGTCACAGGACTAGCGGGAGTGCTCACGGGTACGCAGTATTTT. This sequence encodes CSVTGLAGVLTGTQYF.

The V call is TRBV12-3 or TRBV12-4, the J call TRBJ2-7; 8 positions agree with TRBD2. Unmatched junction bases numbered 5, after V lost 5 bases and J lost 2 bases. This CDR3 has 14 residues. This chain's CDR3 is CASSKTSETYEQYF. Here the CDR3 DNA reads TGTGCCAGCAGTAAGACTAGCGAAACCTACGAGCAGTACTTC.

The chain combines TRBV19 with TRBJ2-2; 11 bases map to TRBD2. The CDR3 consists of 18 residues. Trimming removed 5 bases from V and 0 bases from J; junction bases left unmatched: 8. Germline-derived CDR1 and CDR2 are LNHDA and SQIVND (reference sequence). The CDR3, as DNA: TGTGCCAGTAGTGTGCGACTAGCGGGACTGCCGAACACCGGGGAGCTGTTTTTT. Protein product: CASSVRLAGLPNTGELFF.

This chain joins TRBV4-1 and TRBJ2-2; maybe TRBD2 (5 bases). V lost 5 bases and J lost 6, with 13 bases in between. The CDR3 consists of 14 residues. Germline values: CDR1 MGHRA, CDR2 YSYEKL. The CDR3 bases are TGCGCCAGCAGCGCGTTGGAGGCGGCCGGGGAGCTGTTTTTT. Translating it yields CASSALEAAGELFF.

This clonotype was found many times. CDR3: CASSAGLAGATDTQYF. In DNA, the CDR3 is TGTGCCAGCAGCGCGGGACTAGCGGGAGCCACAGATACGCAGTATTTT. The rearrangement joins TRBV11-3 to TRBJ2-3; 14 nucleotides line up with TRBD2. With V trimmed by 5 bases and J by 2 bases, 3 bases remained unmatched. The germline CDR1 and CDR2 sequences are SGHNT and YENEEA. The CDR3 totals 16 residues.

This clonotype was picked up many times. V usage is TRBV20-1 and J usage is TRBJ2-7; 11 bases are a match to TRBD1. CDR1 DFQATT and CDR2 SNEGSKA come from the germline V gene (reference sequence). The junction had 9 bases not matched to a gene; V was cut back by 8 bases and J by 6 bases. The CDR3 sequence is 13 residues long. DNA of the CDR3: TGCAGTCCGAAGGGGGACAGGGGGTCCGAGCAGTACTTC. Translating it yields CSPKGDRGSEQYF.

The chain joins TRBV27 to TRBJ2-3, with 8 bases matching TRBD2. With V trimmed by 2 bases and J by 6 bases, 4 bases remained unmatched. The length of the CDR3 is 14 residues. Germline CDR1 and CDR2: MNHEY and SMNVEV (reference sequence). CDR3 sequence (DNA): TGTGCCAGCAGTTTAATGGCTAGCGGGGATACGCAGTATTTT. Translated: CASSLMASGDTQYF.

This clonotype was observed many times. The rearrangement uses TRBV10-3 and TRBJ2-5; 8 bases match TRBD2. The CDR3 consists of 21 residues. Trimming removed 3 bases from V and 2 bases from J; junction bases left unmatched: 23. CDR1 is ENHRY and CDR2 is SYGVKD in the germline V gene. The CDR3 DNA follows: TGTGCCATCAGTGATGGGGTTACTAGCGGTAGCGGCTTACACTTTCAAGAGACCCAGTACTTC. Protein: CAISDGVTSGSGLHFQETQYF.

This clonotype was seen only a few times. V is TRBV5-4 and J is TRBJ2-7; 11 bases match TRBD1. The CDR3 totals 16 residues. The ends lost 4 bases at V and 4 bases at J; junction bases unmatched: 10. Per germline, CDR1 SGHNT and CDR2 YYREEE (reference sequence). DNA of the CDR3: TGTGCCAGCAGCCCTTTATTGGGACAGGGGGAATACGAGCAGTACTTC. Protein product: CASSPLLGQGEYEQYF.

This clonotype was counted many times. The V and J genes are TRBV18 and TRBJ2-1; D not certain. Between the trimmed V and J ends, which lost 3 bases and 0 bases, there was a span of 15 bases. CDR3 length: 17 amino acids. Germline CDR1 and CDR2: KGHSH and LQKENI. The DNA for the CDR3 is TGTGCCAGCTCACCGACGCTCTTCATGAGCTCCTACAATGAGCAGTTCTTC. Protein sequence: CASSPTLFMSSYNEQFF.